Sequencing of this T cell receptor beta chain was carried out in a study of blood T cell repertoires in COVID-19. Generated by immunoSEQ multiplex PCR, the TCRdb table keeps only in-frame clones and is missing some. Of 400,000 to 550,000 clones listed, roughly 89% are singletons. The CDR3 has 15 amino acids. Trimming took off 3 bases at V and 0 bases at J, with 12 bases between the two ends. Germline V lookup: CDR1 PRHDT, CDR2 FYEKMQ (reference sequence). The chain combines TRBV13 with TRBJ2-7; TRBD1 is a possible D gene (6 bases). This sequence originates from a woman in her thirties with acute or convalescent COVID-19. The sequenced material came from peripheral blood. The CDR3: CASSLTTGSSYEQYF. The CDR3 DNA reads TGTGCCAGCAGCTTGACGACAGGAAGCTCCTACGAGCAGTACTTC.